This note documents a single TCR beta chain sequence. Trimming pared 7 bases from V and 1 base from J, leaving 16 bases between. The germline CDR1 and CDR2 sequences are MNHEY and SVGAGI. This CDR3 is 15 amino acids long. Assaying covered about 10^5 TCR templates per sample. This table comes from immunoSEQ multiplex PCR, and its TCRdb copy is limited to in-frame clones, with some not included. In the table there are approximately 100,000 clones, just under 95% of which are singletons. This entry belongs to a study of siplizumab effects on memory and regulatory T cells. The receptor was isolated from a human donor in good health. This sequence joins TRBV6-5 and TRBJ1-2, with D perhaps matching TRBD1 (6 bases). The sequencing input was non-Treg CD4+ T cells sorted from blood. CDR3 sequence reads: CASTSQGSINYGYTF. For the CDR3, the DNA is TGTGCCAGCACTTCCCAGGGGTCGATTAACTATGGCTACACCTTC.